These T cell receptor beta chains were read from a single sample in a study of post-analysis software for immune sequencing data. TCRdb reprocessed the PCR reads with MiXCR, giving one entry per CDR3 protein. Of 650,000 to 850,000 distinct CDR3 sequences listed, approximately 53% are singletons. Material: blood. The receptors were sampled from a girl under 18 with multiple sclerosis. CDR3s include the opening cysteine and the closing phenylalanine or tryptophan. Each record gives: CDR3 protein, CDR3 DNA, J gene, D gene, V gene, clone size. D genes are given only for firm matches. Clone size is stated in some rows and not others, as once, few, many or a class when expanded.

CDR3: CSVRSYRGDTQYF
DNA: TGCAGCGTACGGTCGTACAGGGGAGATACGCAGTATTTT
J: TRBJ2-3
D: TRBD1
V: TRBV29-1
size: .

CDR3: CASISGTGASTEAFF
DNA: TGCGCCAGCATCTCCGGGACAGGGGCTTCCACTGAAGCTTTCTTT
J: TRBJ1-1
D: TRBD1
V: TRBV5-1
size: .

CDR3: CATSRDRRVRDPYSNQPQHF
DNA: TGTGCCACCAGCAGAGATCGGCGGGTTCGGGACCCTTATAGCAATCAGCCCCAGCATTTT
J: TRBJ1-5
D: .
V: TRBV15
size: .

CDR3: CASSSPGPQTDTQYF
DNA: TGTGCCAGCAGTTCTCCGGGACCACAGACAGATACGCAGTATTTT
J: TRBJ2-3
D: .
V: TRBV7-3
size: few

CDR3: CASSLATSGGLGKQFF
DNA: TGCGCCAGCAGCTTGGCAACTAGCGGGGGTTTGGGTAAGCAGTTCTTC
J: TRBJ2-1
D: TRBD2
V: TRBV5-1
size: .

CDR3: CSASGTGFRAKNIQYF
DNA: TGCAGTGCTAGCGGGACAGGGTTCAGGGCCAAAAACATTCAGTACTTC
J: TRBJ2-4
D: TRBD1
V: TRBV20-1
size: .

CDR3: CSARLAGEETQYF
DNA: TGCAGTGCTAGACTAGCGGGAGAGGAGACCCAGTACTTC
J: TRBJ2-5
D: TRBD2
V: TRBV20-1
size: .

CDR3: CSARTWGYGYTF
DNA: TGCAGTGCTAGAACCTGGGGCTATGGCTACACCTTC
J: TRBJ1-2
D: .
V: TRBV20-1
size: .

CDR3: CASSLQLGGLQPLHF
DNA: TGTGCCAGCAGCTTGCAACTAGGGGGCCTTCAGCCCCTCCACTTT
J: TRBJ1-6
D: TRBD1
V: TRBV5-1
size: .

CDR3: CASSRVGSGAGQGSTDTQYF
DNA: TGTGCCAGCAGCCGTGTAGGATCAGGTGCGGGACAGGGATCCACAGATACGCAGTATTTT
J: TRBJ2-3
D: TRBD1
V: TRBV7-6
size: few

CDR3: CSARLGGHDEQYF
DNA: TGCAGCGCCCGGTTAGGGGGGCACGACGAGCAGTACTTC
J: TRBJ2-7
D: .
V: TRBV29-1
size: .

CDR3: CAISGDRGRNGANVLTF
DNA: TGTGCCATCAGTGGGGACAGGGGGCGAAATGGGGCCAACGTCCTGACTTTC
J: TRBJ2-6
D: TRBD1
V: TRBV10-3
size: .